These 30 T cell receptor beta chains were all obtained from the same sample, sequenced in a study of blood T cell repertoires in COVID-19. Measured with immunoSEQ multiplex PCR; TCRdb has only the in-frame clones, and not every one. This table has around 210,000 clones, roughly nine tenths appearing once. Sequencing was carried out using peripheral blood. The receptors come from a woman aged 65 to 85 with acute or convalescent COVID-19.

J is TRBJ1-6 and V is TRBV5-4; TRBD1 matches 9 bases. V was clipped by 5 bases and J by 7 bases; unmatched bases: 7. The CDR3 loop spans 15 amino acids. Germline loops: CDR1 SGHNT, CDR2 YYREEE (reference sequence). The DNA of the CDR3 is TGTGCCAGCAGGGAACAGGGGGCACGAAATTCACCCCTCCACTTT. It codes for CASREQGARNSPLHF.

This clone was seen a few times. The chain employs TRBV21-1 and TRBJ2-7; the tabulated D call, TRBD1, remains unverified against the DNA. TRBV21-1 has pseudogene status. The CDR3 runs to 17 residues. The CDR3 bases are TGTGCCAGCAGCAAAGACACAGGGTGCAGATTCTCCTACGAGCAGTACTTC. It encodes CASSKDTGCRFSYEQYF.

This chain joins TRBV6-1 and TRBJ2-7, with TRBD2 matching 10 bases. The J segment lost 7 bases and the V segment lost 5 bases, leaving 11 bases of the junction unmatched. Germline V lookup: CDR1 MNHNS, CDR2 SASEGT. This CDR3 has 15 amino acids. The CDR3 is CASSPLSSGRGEQYF. CDR3 bases: TGTGCCAGCAGTCCCCTTTCTAGCGGGAGAGGTGAGCAGTACTTC.

The chain links TRBV19 to TRBJ2-3, with D possibly being TRBD2 (5 bases). CDR1 and CDR2 (germline): LNHDA, SQIVND (reference sequence). The CDR3 runs to 15 residues. V gave up 6 bases and J gave up 2 bases, with 15 bases separating them. Written as DNA, the CDR3 is TGTGCCAGTAGGGCGTTTGCGGGCCCCACAGATACGCAGTATTTT. It codes for CASRAFAGPTDTQYF.

This clone occurred once. The DNA for the CDR3 is TGTGCCAGCAGCGTAGTTGAGCGCACCGGGGAGCTGTTTTTT. Encoded protein: CASSVVERTGELFF. The V call is TRBV9, the J call TRBJ2-2; D ambiguous. The germline V and J ends were trimmed by 0 bases and 4 bases, with 7 bases remaining between them. The CDR3 spans 14 residues. In germline, CDR1 is SGDLS, CDR2 YYNGEE.

V is TRBV28 and J is TRBJ1-4; 9 bases agree with TRBD1. Germline CDR1 is MDHEN and CDR2 is SYDVKM. V lost 5 bases to trimming and J lost 8 bases; unmatched junction nucleotides: 6. This CDR3 has 14 residues. CDR3 DNA sequence: TGTGCCAGCAGTCCCGGGACAGGGCACGAAAAACTGTTTTTT. It codes for CASSPGTGHEKLFF.

V is TRBV5-6 and J is TRBJ1-2; 8 bases agree with TRBD1. The J segment lost 7 bases and the V segment lost 1 base, leaving 3 bases of the junction unmatched. The CDR3 contains 13 residues. The germline V gene has CDR1 SGHDT and CDR2 YYEEEE. For the CDR3, the DNA is TGTGCCAGCAGCTTGCAGGGGGCAGGTGGCTACACCTTC. Protein: CASSLQGAGGYTF.

The V gene is TRBV6-5, the J gene TRBJ2-7; 8 bases align to TRBD1. The CDR3 is made up of 14 amino acids. CDR1 and CDR2 (germline): MNHEY, SVGAGI. V was pared by 5 bases and J by 2 bases, with 5 bases of the junction left unmatched. This chain's CDR3 is CASSPQQGAYEQYF. CDR3 in DNA: TGTGCCAGCAGTCCACAACAGGGGGCCTACGAGCAGTACTTC.

As concerns this clone: At the DNA level, this CDR3 is encoded by other sequences in the same sample as well. The CDR3 coding sequence is TGTGCCAGCAGCTTGAAGCGGGAGACCCAGTACTTC. Translation gives CASSLKRETQYF. The chain joins TRBV7-2 to TRBJ2-5; TRBD2 is a possible D gene (5 bases). Germline assignment: CDR1 SGHTA and CDR2 FQGNSA. V shed 3 bases and J shed 5 bases, with 7 bases lying between them. The CDR3 is 12 amino acids.

This chain's CDR3 is CASSPMRGGYNEQFF. The CDR3 DNA sequence: TGTGCCAGCAGCCCGATGCGCGGGGGGTACAATGAGCAGTTCTTC. This chain joins TRBV4-2 and TRBJ2-1; 8 bases agree with TRBD2. Germline trimming cut 4 bases from V and 4 bases from J; bases unmatched to any gene: 6. The CDR3 sequence is 15 residues long. From germline, CDR1 is LGHNA and CDR2 YNFKEQ.

The chain joins TRBV2 to TRBJ2-1, with 11 bases lining up with TRBD2. Germline CDR1 reads SNHLY; CDR2 reads FYNNEI. Germline trimming cut 6 bases from V and 7 bases from J; bases unmatched to any gene: 8. The CDR3 has 15 amino acids. Here the CDR3 DNA reads TGTGCCAGCAGGCCAACTAGCGGGAGTAGGAATGAGCAGTTCTTC. Translated, it gives CASRPTSGSRNEQFF.

The V call is TRBV4-1, the J call TRBJ1-2, with a possible D match to TRBD1 (5 bases). The CDR3 has 13 amino acids. Germline V gene data show CDR1 as MGHRA and CDR2 as YSYEKL. Trimming removed 1 base at V and 2 bases at J, with 5 bases between. CDR3 in amino acids: CASSQGGNYGYTF. For the CDR3, the DNA is TGCGCCAGCAGCCAAGGGGGCAACTATGGCTACACCTTC.

The chain employs TRBV11-2 and TRBJ2-7, with 7 bases fitting TRBD1. This CDR3 contains 13 residues. V shed 5 bases, J shed 2 bases, and the junction held 3 bases outside the gene matches. The germline V gene encodes CDR1 SGHAT and CDR2 FQNNGV. The CDR3 loop reads CASSRQGPYEQYF. In DNA, the CDR3 is TGTGCCAGCAGCCGACAGGGACCCTACGAGCAGTACTTC.

The chain is built from TRBV29-1 and TRBJ1-1, with unresolved D. In germline, CDR1 is SQVTM, CDR2 ANQGSEA. Between the trimmed V and J ends, which lost 7 bases and 2 bases, there was a span of 8 bases. This CDR3 has 11 residues. For the CDR3, the DNA is TGCAGCGCGACGGGTAACACTGAAGCTTTCTTT. Its translation: CSATGNTEAFF.

V is TRBV6-1 and J is TRBJ1-1; TRBD1 matches at 9 bases. The ends lost 2 bases at V and 11 bases at J; junction bases unmatched: 9. Germline loops: CDR1 MNHNS, CDR2 SASEGT. The CDR3 totals 14 residues. The CDR3 here is CASSETGGILRAFF. The CDR3 region has the DNA TGTGCCAGCAGTGAAACAGGGGGCATTTTACGGGCTTTCTTT.

The chain is built from TRBV6-5 and TRBJ1-2; no reliable D call. V lost 4 bases, J lost 5 bases, and 5 bases lay in between. This CDR3 is built from 11 residues. CDR1 is MNHEY and CDR2 is SVGAGI in the germline V gene. The CDR3 DNA is TGTGCCAGCAGTTCGCTATATGGCTACACCTTC. Its translation: CASSSLYGYTF.

The V and J genes are TRBV18 and TRBJ2-3; perhaps TRBD2 as D (6 bases). This CDR3 region has 14 residues. CDR1 is KGHSH and CDR2 is LQKENI in the germline V gene. Between the trimmed V and J ends, which lost 1 base and 2 bases, there was a span of 7 bases. In nucleotides, the CDR3 is TGTGCCAGCTCACCACTAGCGGCCACAGATACGCAGTATTTT. It specifies CASSPLAATDTQYF.

This clone was detected only once. The chain has TRBV19 and TRBJ2-7; 10 bases align to TRBD2. There are 14 residues in the CDR3. Germline V CDR1 and CDR2: LNHDA, SQIVND (reference sequence). V was clipped by 8 bases and J by 0 bases; unmatched bases: 4. Here the CDR3 DNA reads TGTGCCAGTTCTCGACTAGCGGGCTCCTACGAGCAGTACTTC. This sequence encodes CASSRLAGSYEQYF.

The gene calls are TRBV12-3 or TRBV12-4 and TRBJ1-1; D gene uncertain. Trimming took off 7 bases at V and 1 base at J, with 10 bases between the two ends. This CDR3 region has 13 residues. CDR3 residues: CASIQVGNTEAFF. CDR3 nucleotide sequence: TGTGCCAGCATCCAGGTGGGGAACACTGAAGCTTTCTTT.

V and J are TRBV5-4 and TRBJ2-1; TRBD2 matches at 9 bases. Germline V gene data show CDR1 as SGHNT and CDR2 as YYREEE (reference sequence). The trim removed 6 bases at V and 7 bases at J, leaving 8 bases unmatched. This CDR3 region has 14 residues. CDR3 sequence (DNA): TGTGCCAGCACCAGAGCGGGGGGTTCAAATGAGCAGTTCTTC. It codes for CASTRAGGSNEQFF.

This sequence joins TRBV5-1 and TRBJ2-5; D is ambiguous. The germline V and J ends were trimmed by 1 base and 5 bases, with 9 bases remaining between them. CDR1 and CDR2 from the germline V gene are SGHRS and YFSETQ. The CDR3 is made up of 13 amino acids. Here the CDR3 reads CASSLIPGETQYF. CDR3 coding DNA: TGCGCCAGCAGCTTGATTCCTGGCGAGACCCAGTACTTC.

The V gene is TRBV7-9, the J gene TRBJ1-1; 7 nucleotides align to TRBD1. The length of the CDR3 is 12 residues. Germline CDR1 and CDR2: SEHNR and FQNEAQ (reference sequence). V lost 5 bases to trimming and J lost 4 bases; unmatched junction nucleotides: 1. CDR3 loop: CASSPGGTEAFF. As DNA, the CDR3 is TGTGCCAGCAGCCCAGGGGGCACTGAAGCTTTCTTT. Variable domain in full (rest from reference TRBV7-9 and TRBJ1-1): DTGVSQNPRHKITKRGQNVTFRCDPISEHNRLYWYRQTLGQGPEFLTYFQNEAQLEKSRLLSDRFSAERPKGSFSTLEIQRTEQGDSAMYLCASSPGGTEAFFGQGTRLTVV.

The chain is built from TRBV10-1 and TRBJ2-6; TRBD1 matches at 7 bases. Looked up from germline, CDR1 is WNHNN and CDR2 is SYGVQD (reference sequence). V gave up 5 bases and J gave up 4 bases; unmatched junction bases: 5. The length of the CDR3 is 15 residues. The CDR3 region is CASSNDRAGANVLTF. The CDR3, as DNA: TGCGCCAGCAGTAATGACAGGGCAGGGGCCAACGTCCTGACTTTC.

V is TRBV7-2 and J is TRBJ2-5; the match to TRBD1 covers 8 bases. V lost 5 bases, J lost 5 bases, and 10 bases stayed unmatched. The CDR3 runs 15 residues. Germline CDR1 SGHTA, CDR2 FQGNSA. The DNA for the CDR3 is TGTGCCAGCAGCCCCCGGGACAGGAGGGGTGAGACCCAGTACTTC. It specifies CASSPRDRRGETQYF. Together with reference TRBV7-2 and TRBJ2-5, the CDR3 gives the full variable domain: GAGVSQSPSNKVTEKGKDVELRCDPISGHTALYWYRQSLGQGLEFLIYFQGNSAPDKSGLPSDRFSAERTGGSVSTLTIQRTQQEDSAVYLCASSPRDRRGETQYFGPGTRLLVL.

The chain couples TRBV19 to TRBJ2-7; possible D gene TRBD2, 5 bases. The CDR3 is 14 residues long. Trimming removed 4 bases from V and 3 bases from J, with 13 bases in between. CDR1 LNHDA and CDR2 SQIVND come from the germline V gene (reference sequence). The CDR3 is CASSKSGPGYEQYF. The CDR3 bases are TGTGCCAGTAGTAAGAGCGGACCTGGCTACGAGCAGTACTTC.

V usage is TRBV15 and J usage is TRBJ2-5; D is possibly TRBD2 (6 bases). Trimming pared 3 bases from V and 0 bases from J, leaving 14 bases between. Germline V gene sequence: CDR1 LNHNV, CDR2 YYDKDF (reference sequence). This CDR3 contains 16 residues. The CDR3 reads CATSSRRDRYQETQYF. The CDR3 region has the DNA TGTGCCACCAGCAGCCGGAGGGACCGATACCAAGAGACCCAGTACTTC.

This clone was seen only once. The chain employs TRBV7-9 and TRBJ1-1; unclear D gene. The CDR3 extends over 15 amino acids. V dropped 5 bases and J dropped 5 bases, with 18 bases sitting between them. Per germline, CDR1 SEHNR and CDR2 FQNEAQ (reference sequence). CDR3 in amino acids: CASSLIGVAGTEAFF. CDR3 sequence (DNA): TGTGCCAGCAGCCTGATCGGGGTTGCGGGAACTGAAGCTTTCTTT.

The chain employs TRBV6-5 and TRBJ1-4; 7 bases are shared with TRBD1. The V and J ends lost 5 bases and 3 bases, in that order; junction bases with no gene match: 6. CDR1 is MNHEY, CDR2 SVGAGI, per germline. The CDR3 has 15 residues. The CDR3 DNA follows: TGTGCCAGCAGTAGATCACAGGGGCCTAATGAAAAACTGTTTTTT. Protein: CASSRSQGPNEKLFF.

The chain links TRBV10-1 to TRBJ2-1, with 8 bases lining up with TRBD2. Germline assignment: CDR1 WNHNN and CDR2 SYGVQD (reference sequence). The CDR3 is 16 amino acids. Trimming removed 6 bases from V and 7 bases from J; junction bases left unmatched: 14. In nucleotides, the CDR3 is TGCGCCAGCAGCGCCCTAATCGGGAGGGCGGAGAATGAGCAGTTCTTC. The encoded protein is CASSALIGRAENEQFF.

This clone turned up a few times. This rearrangement joins TRBV20-1 to TRBJ2-7; TRBD2 matches 7 bases. The CDR3 contains 14 residues. Trimming took 3 bases from V and 3 from J; bases not matched to a gene: 8. Germline CDR1 DFQATT, CDR2 SNEGSKA (reference sequence). This CDR3 reads CSASAGTTSYEQYF. The DNA for the CDR3 is TGCAGTGCTAGTGCGGGGACTACAAGCTACGAGCAGTACTTC.